The clone carrying this TCR beta chain was observed a handful of times. What it recognizes is unknown. This sample is part of a study of T-cell memory formation after mild COVID-19. Using its own MiXCR run on the 5' RACE reads, TCRdb lists one record per CDR3 protein. Of more than 300,000 distinct CDR3 sequences in the sample, more than 13% were seen once. J was trimmed by 4 bases and V by 7 bases; bases with no gene match: 7. The CDR3 consists of 15 residues. Looked up from germline, CDR1 is KGHDR and CDR2 is SFDVKD. General study findings and limits: The study found balanced CD4/CD8 in clones contracting day 15 to 85 and a CD4+ lean in later expanders. There were some responding clones in pre-infection memory, which suggested that cross-reactive memory had joined. Whether second-wave clones peaking at day 37 were SARS-CoV-2 specific went unconfirmed.

The sequence was obtained from a man aged 18 to 29 who had mild COVID-19 (a few samples of this study predate the infection). Cell type and time point are not known. V usage is TRBV24-1 and J usage is TRBJ2-1; 9 bases align to TRBD1. The sequencing input was PBMCs or a T cell subset sorted from them (not recorded which). In nucleotides, the CDR3 is TGTGCCACCAGGGGGCGGGACAGGGAATACAATGAGCAGTTCTTC. It encodes CATRGRDREYNEQFF.